This TCR beta chain was recorded in a study of T cell repertoires in cytomegalovirus infection. In the study overall: It can be stated that public TCR beta signatures indicated CMV infection as well as a matching HLA type. General study results and limits: Pooled public TCR beta family frequency picked out CMV carriers with the relevant HLA.

Concerning this clonotype itself: Its specificity is unknown.

J lost 4 bases, V lost 7 bases, and 5 bases had no gene match. CDR3 size: 13 residues. TCRdb passed the reads through MiXCR, listing each CDR3 protein once. This sample carries 450,000 to 550,000 distinct CDR3 sequences, approximately 40% of them seen once, and the ten largest clones take 43%. The source of this sequence is a human donor in good health (CMV status not recorded). Some clones in this sample may be carry-over from other donors' samples. The chain links TRBV12-3 or TRBV12-4 to TRBJ1-1; TRBD1 matches 8 bases. Source: cultured PBMCs, taken from culture after CMV antigen stimulation. CDR3 DNA sequence: TGTGCCAGCACTCCGACAGGGGTCACTGAAGCTTTCTTT. Translating it yields CASTPTGVTEAFF.